The next 24 T cell receptor beta chains were all read from a single sample in a study of radiation and T cells in renal cell carcinoma (dated by TCRdb to about 2020). Library construction relied on the immunoSEQ multiplex PCR assay. Here the immuneACCESS table is served through TCRdb, limited to in-frame sequences with V and J called. Missing clones are a known gap in these copies; in checked studies unresolved V genes cover under half, and the rest lacks a known reason. The sample records roughly 140,000 clones, 87% of which are singletons. The ten largest clones take up approximately 12% of the sample. Read against the paper, the sample's time point label means: blood 2 weeks post-SBRT. The intended sense of this specimen's treatment or condition label: 15 Gy SBRT to primary tumor, nephrectomy 4 weeks later. Specimen: blood, collected from a patient whose treatment included radiotherapy and nephrectomy. The receptors here all came from a woman aged 45-59 years with renal cell carcinoma.

The chain has TRBV30 and TRBJ2-2; D is unresolved. Trimming took 2 bases from V and 6 from J, leaving 4 bases between them. This CDR3 is 11 amino acids long. The germline V gene encodes CDR1 GTSNPN and CDR2 SVGIG (reference sequence). In DNA, the CDR3 is TGTGCCTGGAGTTTACCCGGGGAGCTGTTTTTT. As protein: CAWSLPGELFF. The full variable domain, its missing parts supplied by reference TRBV30 and TRBJ2-2, is SQTIHQWPATLVQPVGSPLSLECTVEGTSNPNLYWYRQAAGRGLQLLFYSVGIGQISSEVPQNLSASRPQDRQFILSSKKLLLSDSGFYLCAWSLPGELFFGEGSRLTVL.

This chain uses TRBV7-9 with TRBJ2-1; D not resolved. V was pared by 8 bases and J by 0 bases, with 11 bases between. Germline V lookup: CDR1 SEHNR, CDR2 FQNEAQ (reference sequence). CDR3 length equals 14 residues. CDR3 DNA sequence: TGTGCCAGCCGTAAACCGAGCTCCTACAATGAGCAGTTCTTC. Translating it yields CASRKPSSYNEQFF. Full variable domain (rest looked up from reference TRBV7-9 and TRBJ2-1): DTGVSQNPRHKITKRGQNVTFRCDPISEHNRLYWYRQTLGQGPEFLTYFQNEAQLEKSRLLSDRFSAERPKGSFSTLEIQRTEQGDSAMYLCASRKPSSYNEQFFGPGTRLTVL.

In DNA, the CDR3 is TGTGCCAGCAGCTTAGATCGGTTTGAGCAGTTCTTC. Its protein product is CASSLDRFEQFF. The rearrangement uses TRBV11-3 and TRBJ2-1; no clear D gene. The CDR3 has 12 amino acids. Trimming cost V 0 bases and J 9 bases, with 6 bases left between them. CDR1 and CDR2 from the germline V gene are SGHNT and YENEEA.

V is TRBV19 and J is TRBJ2-7, with D possibly TRBD2 on 6 matching bases. Germline V gene sequence: CDR1 LNHDA, CDR2 SQIVND (reference sequence). The V and J ends lost 5 bases and 4 bases respectively, with 12 bases between them. This CDR3 is 13 amino acids long. The CDR3 loop is CASSFLGTYEQYF. The CDR3 bases are TGTGCCAGTAGTTTCTTAGGGACTTACGAGCAGTACTTC.

The chain is built from TRBV4-1 and TRBJ2-1, with unresolved D. Deletions cut 3 bases from V and 9 bases from J, with 12 bases between. This CDR3 has 13 residues. Germline V gene lookup returns CDR1 MGHRA and CDR2 YSYEKL. The CDR3 DNA is TGCGCCAGCAGCCAGGGTTTTGTGGGTGAGCAGTTCTTC. This gives the protein CASSQGFVGEQFF.

V and J are TRBV14 and TRBJ1-1, with TRBD1 as a possible D gene (5 bases). This CDR3 is 16 amino acids long. Between the trimmed V and J ends, which lost 1 base and 4 bases, there was a span of 16 bases. CDR1 is SGHDN, CDR2 FVKESK, per germline. The CDR3 DNA reads TGTGCCAGCAGCCAAGTTGGCTTCGCCAGGGTCACTGAAGCTTTCTTT. Protein sequence: CASSQVGFARVTEAFF.

The chain is built from TRBV9 and TRBJ1-1; the D gene is possibly TRBD1 (6 bases). The V and J ends lost 4 bases and 4 bases respectively, with 14 bases between them. The CDR3 sequence is 14 residues long. CDR1 is SGDLS and CDR2 is YYNGEE in the germline V gene. The CDR3 bases are TGTGCCAGCAGCTTAACAGGGATCGGCACTGAAGCTTTCTTT. Encoded protein: CASSLTGIGTEAFF.

The gene calls are TRBV10-3 and TRBJ1-1; the D gene is possibly TRBD1 (6 bases). Trimming took off 8 bases at V and 1 base at J, with 17 bases between the two ends. The CDR3 spans 15 residues. Germline CDR1 is ENHRY and CDR2 is SYGVKD. The DNA for the CDR3 is TGTGCCATCCGGAAAGACGGACAGAAGAACACTGAAGCTTTCTTT. Translating gives CAIRKDGQKNTEAFF.

Only a few counts were recorded for this clone. The J gene is TRBJ2-7, the V gene TRBV7-8; 7 bases are a match to TRBD1. With V trimmed by 1 base and J by 2 bases, 5 bases remained unmatched. The germline gives CDR1 SGHVS, CDR2 FQNEAQ. The CDR3 is 15 residues long. The DNA of the CDR3 is TGTGCCAGCAGCTTAGAAGGGACAGTTACCTACGAGCAGTACTTC. Translation gives CASSLEGTVTYEQYF.

Only a few counts were recorded for this clone. The rearrangement links TRBV28 to TRBJ1-1; no firm D call. This CDR3 has 13 amino acids. From germline, CDR1 is MDHEN and CDR2 SYDVKM. Deletions cut 5 bases from V and 2 bases from J, with 9 bases between. CDR3 nucleotides: TGTGCCAGCAGTACTTCACCCAACACTGAAGCTTTCTTT. This gives the protein CASSTSPNTEAFF.

The V and J genes are TRBV9 and TRBJ2-1, with 10 bases identical to TRBD1. V shed 4 bases and J 6 bases; nucleotides not matched to a gene: 4. The CDR3 runs 14 residues. CDR1 SGDLS and CDR2 YYNGEE come from the germline V gene. CDR3 nucleotide sequence: TGTGCCAGCAGCCCAGGACAGGGGGTCAATGAGCAGTTCTTC. Translating it yields CASSPGQGVNEQFF.

The chain employs TRBV5-1 and TRBJ1-4, with D perhaps TRBD1 (5 bases). The CDR3 runs 15 residues. V lost 4 bases, J lost 3 bases, and 13 bases lay in between. The germline gives CDR1 SGHRS, CDR2 YFSETQ. The CDR3 protein is CASSLEGLPNEKLFF. The CDR3 nucleotides are TGCGCCAGCAGCCTTGAGGGGTTACCTAATGAAAAACTGTTTTTT.

J is TRBJ1-6 and V is TRBV19; 7 bases are shared with TRBD1. The CDR3 length is 17 residues. From germline, CDR1 is LNHDA and CDR2 SQIVND (reference sequence). V dropped 3 bases and J dropped 0; count of bases not matched to a gene: 5. The CDR3 DNA reads as TGTGCCAGTAGTATGGGGACAGTGAGCTCCTATAATTCACCCCTCCACTTT. Protein: CASSMGTVSSYNSPLHF. Based on the CDR3 plus reference TRBV19 and TRBJ1-6, the full variable domain is DGGITQSPKYLFRKEGQNVTLSCEQNLNHDAMYWYRQDPGQGLRLIYYSQIVNDFQKGDIAEGYSVSREKKESFPLTVTSAQKNPTAFYLCASSMGTVSSYNSPLHFGNGTRLTVT.

J is TRBJ1-2 and V is TRBV6-6; 12 bases align to TRBD1. From germline, CDR1 is MNHNY and CDR2 SVGAGI (reference sequence). V lost 5 bases, J lost 5 bases, and 6 bases stayed unmatched. The length of the CDR3 is 15 residues. CDR3 sequence reads: CASSEPGQGAYGYTF. Written as DNA, the CDR3 is TGTGCCAGCAGTGAGCCGGGACAGGGGGCTTATGGCTACACCTTC.

This sequence joins TRBV19 and TRBJ1-5; 10 bases are shared with TRBD1. CDR1 is LNHDA, CDR2 SQIVND, per germline (reference sequence). The CDR3 is made up of 17 amino acids. J was trimmed by 5 bases and V by 6 bases; bases with no gene match: 13. CDR3 sequence reads: CASRMTLGQGTDQPQHF. CDR3 nucleotide sequence: TGTGCCAGTAGAATGACCCTGGGACAGGGGACCGATCAGCCCCAGCATTTT.

This chain uses TRBV25-1 with TRBJ2-3; 7 nucleotides agree with TRBD1. This CDR3 is 15 amino acids long. The germline V gene encodes CDR1 MGHDK and CDR2 SYGVNS. J was trimmed by 6 bases and V by 1 base; bases with no gene match: 7. As DNA, the CDR3 is TGTGCCAGCAGTGAATTGAAGGGGGCCGGTGATACGCAGTATTTT. This codes for CASSELKGAGDTQYF.

The chain joins TRBV6-6 to TRBJ2-5; 8 bases are shared with TRBD1. The CDR3 totals 16 residues. V was pared by 4 bases and J by 5 bases, with 12 bases of the junction left unmatched. Germline-derived CDR1 and CDR2 are MNHNY and SVGAGI (reference sequence). The CDR3 loop is CASSFGQGGRSETQYF. For the CDR3, the DNA is TGTGCCAGCAGTTTCGGACAGGGAGGAAGGTCGGAGACCCAGTACTTC.

This clone was counted a single time. The chain carries TRBV2 and TRBJ2-2; the D is unclear. Germline CDR1 and CDR2: SNHLY and FYNNEI. The CDR3 spans 14 residues. V lost 1 base and J 3 bases, leaving 6 bases between the germline ends. The CDR3 here is CASSEVRDTGELFF. CDR3 nucleotides: TGTGCCAGCAGTGAAGTTCGGGACACCGGGGAGCTGTTTTTT.

A few counts support this clone. This chain connects TRBV5-1 to TRBJ1-2; D is perhaps TRBD1 (5 bases). The ends were cut back, 0 bases at V and 3 bases at J, with 9 bases in the middle. This CDR3 has 14 amino acids. From germline, CDR1 is SGHRS and CDR2 YFSETQ. CDR3 sequence: CASSLAMGDYGYTF. The CDR3 coding sequence is TGCGCCAGCAGCTTGGCCATGGGGGACTATGGCTACACCTTC.

V and J are TRBV6-6 and TRBJ1-2, with D unclear. Germline V gene sequence: CDR1 MNHNY, CDR2 SVGAGI (reference sequence). The CDR3 is 13 amino acids. Trimming shortened V by 0 bases and J by 1 base, and 3 bases separated the two germline ends. The CDR3 loop reads CASSYSGNYGYTF. Written as DNA, the CDR3 is TGTGCCAGCAGTTACTCGGGTAACTATGGCTACACCTTC.

The chain is built from TRBV15 and TRBJ2-7, with D tentatively TRBD2 (6 bases). V was pared by 0 bases and J by 0 bases, with 12 bases between. The CDR3 spans 16 residues. Germline V gene sequence: CDR1 LNHNV, CDR2 YYDKDF (reference sequence). The CDR3 is CATSRDPAGSSYEQYF. In nucleotides, the CDR3 is TGTGCCACCAGCAGAGATCCTGCGGGGAGCTCCTACGAGCAGTACTTC.

This clone was counted a single time. The rearrangement joins TRBV19 to TRBJ1-2; D may be TRBD1 (6 bases). The CDR3 totals 16 residues. The V end lost 0 bases, the J end lost 7 bases, and 18 bases lay between the germline ends. Germline values: CDR1 LNHDA, CDR2 SQIVND (reference sequence). The CDR3 loop is CASSIEAQGTFSGYTF. Here the CDR3 DNA reads TGTGCCAGTAGTATAGAGGCTCAGGGGACCTTCTCTGGCTACACCTTC.

This chain uses TRBV11-3 with TRBJ1-3, with no clear D. CDR3 length equals 15 residues. V dropped 4 bases and J dropped 0 bases, with 10 bases sitting between them. Germline V CDR1 and CDR2: SGHNT, YENEEA. The CDR3 region is CASSSSGTSGNTIYF. As DNA, the CDR3 is TGTGCCAGCAGCTCCTCAGGTACCTCTGGAAACACCATATATTTT.

The chain recombines TRBV6-6 with TRBJ1-2; 8 positions match TRBD1. The length of the CDR3 is 13 residues. CDR1 is MNHNY and CDR2 is SVGAGI in the germline V gene (reference sequence). V lost 4 bases and J lost 4; bases outside the gene matches: 2. CDR3 protein: CASSSGQVYGYTF. CDR3 sequence (DNA): TGTGCCAGCAGTTCGGGACAGGTCTATGGCTACACCTTC.